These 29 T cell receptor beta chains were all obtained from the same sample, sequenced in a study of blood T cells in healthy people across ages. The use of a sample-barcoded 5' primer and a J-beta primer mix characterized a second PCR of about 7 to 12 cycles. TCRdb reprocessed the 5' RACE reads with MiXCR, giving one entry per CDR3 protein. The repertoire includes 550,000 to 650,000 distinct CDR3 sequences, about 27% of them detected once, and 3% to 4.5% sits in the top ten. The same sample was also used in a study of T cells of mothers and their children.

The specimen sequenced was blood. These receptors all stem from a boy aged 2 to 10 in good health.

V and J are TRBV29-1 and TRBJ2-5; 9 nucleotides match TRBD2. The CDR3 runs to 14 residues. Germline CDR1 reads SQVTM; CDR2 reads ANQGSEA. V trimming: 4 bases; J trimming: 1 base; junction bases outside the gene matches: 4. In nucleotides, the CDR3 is TGCAGCGTTGTCCTAGCGGGACCCCAAGAGACCCAGTACTTC. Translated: CSVVLAGPQETQYF. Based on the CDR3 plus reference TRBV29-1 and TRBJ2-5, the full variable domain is SAVISQKPSRDICQRGTSLTIQCQVDSQVTMMFWYRQQPGQSLTLIATANQGSEATYESGFVIDKFPISRPNLTFSTLTVSNMSPEDSSIYLCSVVLAGPQETQYFGPGTRLLVL.

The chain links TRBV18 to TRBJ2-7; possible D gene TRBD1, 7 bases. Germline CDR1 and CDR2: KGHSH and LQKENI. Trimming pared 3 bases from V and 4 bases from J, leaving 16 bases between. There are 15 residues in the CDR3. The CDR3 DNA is TGTGCCAGCTCACCGCAGCCAGGGGGGACTTACGAGCAGTACTTC. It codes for CASSPQPGGTYEQYF.

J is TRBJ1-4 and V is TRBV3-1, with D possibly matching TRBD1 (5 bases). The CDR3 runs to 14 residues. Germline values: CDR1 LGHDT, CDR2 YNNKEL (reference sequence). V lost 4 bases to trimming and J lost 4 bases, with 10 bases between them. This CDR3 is CASSRGGLNEKLFF. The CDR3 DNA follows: TGTGCCAGCAGCCGTGGGGGACTTAATGAAAAACTGTTTTTT.

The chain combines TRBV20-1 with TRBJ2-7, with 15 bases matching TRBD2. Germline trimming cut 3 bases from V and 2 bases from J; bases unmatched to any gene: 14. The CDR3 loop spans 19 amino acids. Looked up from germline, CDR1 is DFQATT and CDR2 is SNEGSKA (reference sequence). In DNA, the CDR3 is TGCAGTGCTAGGGACTTTGGGACTAGCGGGAGGTACCCAACCTACGAGCAGTACTTC. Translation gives CSARDFGTSGRYPTYEQYF.

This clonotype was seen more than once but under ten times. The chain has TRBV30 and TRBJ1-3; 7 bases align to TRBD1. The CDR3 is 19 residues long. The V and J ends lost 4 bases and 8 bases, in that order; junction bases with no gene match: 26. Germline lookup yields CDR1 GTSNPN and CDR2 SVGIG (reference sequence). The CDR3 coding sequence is TGTGCCTGGACCAATGGCCGCCAGGGGGACGCCTCTGGTCGACACACCATATATTTT. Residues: CAWTNGRQGDASGRHTIYF.

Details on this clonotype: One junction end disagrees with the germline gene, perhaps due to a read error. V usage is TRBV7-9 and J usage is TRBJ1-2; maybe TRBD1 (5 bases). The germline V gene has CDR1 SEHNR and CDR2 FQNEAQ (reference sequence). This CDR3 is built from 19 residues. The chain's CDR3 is CASSFPLGRPGRGIDGYAF. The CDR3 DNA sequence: TGTGCCAGCAGCTTCCCCTTAGGAAGGCCGGGACGCGGGATCGATGGCTACGCCTTC.

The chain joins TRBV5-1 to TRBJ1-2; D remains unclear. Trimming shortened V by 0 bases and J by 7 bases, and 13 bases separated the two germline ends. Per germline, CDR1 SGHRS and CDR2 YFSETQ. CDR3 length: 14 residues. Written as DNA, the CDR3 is TGCGCCAGCAGCTTGGAGACACGGGTTCGTGGCTACACCTTC. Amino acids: CASSLETRVRGYTF.

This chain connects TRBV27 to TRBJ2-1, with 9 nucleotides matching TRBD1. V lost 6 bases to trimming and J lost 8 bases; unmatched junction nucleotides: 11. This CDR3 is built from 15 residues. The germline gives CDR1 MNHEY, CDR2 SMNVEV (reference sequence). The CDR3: CASRPQGAGKDEQFF. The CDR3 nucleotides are TGTGCCAGCAGACCACAGGGGGCGGGGAAGGATGAGCAGTTCTTC.

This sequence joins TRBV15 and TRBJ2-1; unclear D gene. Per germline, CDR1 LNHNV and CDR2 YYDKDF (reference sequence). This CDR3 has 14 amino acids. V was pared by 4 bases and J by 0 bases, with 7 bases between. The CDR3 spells CATSIRSSYNEQFF. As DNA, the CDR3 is TGTGCCACCAGCATACGGAGCTCCTACAATGAGCAGTTCTTC.

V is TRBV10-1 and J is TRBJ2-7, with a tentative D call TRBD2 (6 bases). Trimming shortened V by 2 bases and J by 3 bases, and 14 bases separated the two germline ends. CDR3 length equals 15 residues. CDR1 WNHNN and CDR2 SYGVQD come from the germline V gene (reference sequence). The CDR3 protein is CASSETGTSIYEQYF. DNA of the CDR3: TGCGCCAGCAGTGAGACGGGGACTTCGATCTACGAGCAGTACTTC.

In nucleotides, the CDR3 is TGTGCCAGCATGCCGATAAATTCACCCCTCCACTTT. Translated, it gives CASMPINSPLHF. The V gene is TRBV27, the J gene TRBJ1-6; no clear D gene. V lost 7 bases, J lost 7 bases, and 8 bases lay in between. This CDR3 is 12 amino acids long. Germline assignment: CDR1 MNHEY and CDR2 SMNVEV (reference sequence).

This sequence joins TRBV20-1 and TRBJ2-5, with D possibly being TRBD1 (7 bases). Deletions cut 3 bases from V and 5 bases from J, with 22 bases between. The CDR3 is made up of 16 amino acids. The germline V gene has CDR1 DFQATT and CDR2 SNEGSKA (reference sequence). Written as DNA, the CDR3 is TGCAGTGCTAGCGAGATCCCCGGGGGACAGCCCGAGACCCAGTACTTC. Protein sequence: CSASEIPGGQPETQYF.

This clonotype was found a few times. The CDR3 loop is CASSVRWDTELFF. CDR3 nucleotide sequence: TGTGCCAGCAGCGTCCGTTGGGACACCGAGCTGTTTTTT. The genes are TRBV3-1 and TRBJ2-2, with a weak D call TRBD1 (6 bases). CDR3 length equals 13 residues. V was shortened by 5 bases and J by 11 bases, with 15 bases between the two germline ends. From germline, CDR1 is LGHDT and CDR2 YNNKEL (reference sequence).

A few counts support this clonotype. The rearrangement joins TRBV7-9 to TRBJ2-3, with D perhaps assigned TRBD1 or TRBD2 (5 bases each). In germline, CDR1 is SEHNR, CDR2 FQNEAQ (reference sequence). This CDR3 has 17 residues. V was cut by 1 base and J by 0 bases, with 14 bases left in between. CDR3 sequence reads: CASSLDRGGISTDTQYF. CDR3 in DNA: TGTGCCAGCAGCTTAGATCGTGGGGGAATTAGCACAGATACGCAGTATTTT. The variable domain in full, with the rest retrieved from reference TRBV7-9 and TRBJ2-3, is DTGVSQNPRHKITKRGQNVTFRCDPISEHNRLYWYRQTLGQGPEFLTYFQNEAQLEKSRLLSDRFSAERPKGSFSTLEIQRTEQGDSAMYLCASSLDRGGISTDTQYFGPGTRLTVL.

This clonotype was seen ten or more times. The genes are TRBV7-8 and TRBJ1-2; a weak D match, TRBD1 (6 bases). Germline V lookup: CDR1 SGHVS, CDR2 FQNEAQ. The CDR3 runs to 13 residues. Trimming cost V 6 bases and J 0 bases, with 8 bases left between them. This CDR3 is CASSTGPNYGYTF. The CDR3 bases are TGTGCCAGCAGTACAGGGCCTAACTATGGCTACACCTTC.

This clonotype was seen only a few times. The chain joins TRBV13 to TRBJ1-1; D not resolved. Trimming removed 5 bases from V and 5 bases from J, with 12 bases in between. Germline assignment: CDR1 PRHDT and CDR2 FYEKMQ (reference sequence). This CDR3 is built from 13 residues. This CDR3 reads CASSHAGNTEAFF. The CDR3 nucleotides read TGTGCCAGCAGCCATGCGGGAAATACTGAAGCTTTCTTT.

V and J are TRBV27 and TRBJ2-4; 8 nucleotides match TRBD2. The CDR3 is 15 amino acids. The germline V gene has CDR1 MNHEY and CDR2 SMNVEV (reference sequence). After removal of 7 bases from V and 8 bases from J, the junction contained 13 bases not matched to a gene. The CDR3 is CASKTSGSPGDIQYF. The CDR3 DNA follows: TGTGCCAGCAAAACGAGCGGGAGCCCGGGGGACATTCAGTACTTC.

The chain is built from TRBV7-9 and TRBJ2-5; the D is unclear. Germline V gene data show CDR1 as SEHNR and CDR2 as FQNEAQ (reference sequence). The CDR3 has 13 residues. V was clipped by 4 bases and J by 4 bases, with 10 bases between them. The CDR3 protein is CASSSGYSETQYF. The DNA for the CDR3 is TGTGCCAGCAGCTCCGGCTACTCAGAGACCCAGTACTTC.

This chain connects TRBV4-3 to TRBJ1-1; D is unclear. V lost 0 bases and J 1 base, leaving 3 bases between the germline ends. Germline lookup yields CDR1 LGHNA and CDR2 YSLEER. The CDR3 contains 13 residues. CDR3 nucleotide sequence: TGCGCCAGCAGCCAAGAAAAGAACACTGAAGCTTTCTTT. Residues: CASSQEKNTEAFF.

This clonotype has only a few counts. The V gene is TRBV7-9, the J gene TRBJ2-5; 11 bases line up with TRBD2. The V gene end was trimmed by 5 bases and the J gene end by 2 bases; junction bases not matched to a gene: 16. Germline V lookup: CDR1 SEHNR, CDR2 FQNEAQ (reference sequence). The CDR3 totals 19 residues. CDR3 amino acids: CASSPVWALGLAVQETQYF. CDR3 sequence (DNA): TGTGCCAGCAGCCCCGTATGGGCCTTGGGACTAGCGGTACAAGAGACCCAGTACTTC.

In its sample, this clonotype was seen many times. CDR3 nucleotides: TGTGCCAGCAGCTTACAGGGGGCTTCTTTCTATTCACCCCTCCACTTT. This codes for CASSLQGASFYSPLHF. V usage is TRBV7-2 and J usage is TRBJ1-6; 8 bases are shared with TRBD1. Per germline, CDR1 SGHTA and CDR2 FQGNSA. With 2 bases clipped from V and 8 bases from J, the junction kept 8 bases outside the gene matches. This CDR3 comprises 16 residues. Full variable domain (remainder filled in from reference TRBV7-2 and TRBJ1-6): GAGVSQSPSNKVTEKGKDVELRCDPISGHTALYWYRQSLGQGLEFLIYFQGNSAPDKSGLPSDRFSAERTGGSVSTLTIQRTQQEDSAVYLCASSLQGASFYSPLHFGNGTRLTVT.

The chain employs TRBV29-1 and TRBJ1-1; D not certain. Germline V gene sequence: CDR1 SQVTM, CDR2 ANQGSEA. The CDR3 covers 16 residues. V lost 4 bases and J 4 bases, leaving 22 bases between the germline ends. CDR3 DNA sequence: TGCAGCGTTGGATCTGGACCTTGTACCCGGGTCACTGAAGCTTTCTTT. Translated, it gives CSVGSGPCTRVTEAFF. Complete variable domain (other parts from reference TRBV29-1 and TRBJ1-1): SAVISQKPSRDICQRGTSLTIQCQVDSQVTMMFWYRQQPGQSLTLIATANQGSEATYESGFVIDKFPISRPNLTFSTLTVSNMSPEDSSIYLCSVGSGPCTRVTEAFFGQGTRLTVV.

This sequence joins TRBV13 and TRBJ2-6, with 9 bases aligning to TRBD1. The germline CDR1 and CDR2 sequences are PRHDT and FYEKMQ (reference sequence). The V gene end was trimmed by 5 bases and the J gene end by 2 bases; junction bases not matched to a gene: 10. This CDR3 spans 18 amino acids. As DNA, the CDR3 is TGTGCCAGCAGCCCAACAGGGGGCTCATTTGCTGGGGCCAACGTCCTGACTTTC. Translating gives CASSPTGGSFAGANVLTF.

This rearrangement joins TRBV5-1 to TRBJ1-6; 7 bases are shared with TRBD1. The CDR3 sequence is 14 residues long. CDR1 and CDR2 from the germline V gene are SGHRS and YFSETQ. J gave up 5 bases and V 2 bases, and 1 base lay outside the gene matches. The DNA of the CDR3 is TGCGCCAGCAGCTTTCAGGGGGATAATTCACCCCTCCACTTT. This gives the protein CASSFQGDNSPLHF. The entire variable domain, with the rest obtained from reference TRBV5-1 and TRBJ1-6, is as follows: KAGVTQTPRYLIKTRGQQVTLSCSPISGHRSVSWYQQTPGQGLQFLFEYFSETQRNKGNFPGRFSGRQFSNSRSEMNVSTLELGDSALYLCASSFQGDNSPLHFGNGTRLTVT.

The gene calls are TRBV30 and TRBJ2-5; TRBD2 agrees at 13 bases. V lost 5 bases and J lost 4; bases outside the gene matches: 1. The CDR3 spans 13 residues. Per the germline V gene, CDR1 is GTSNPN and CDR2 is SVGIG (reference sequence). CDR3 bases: TGTGCCTGGGGACTAGCGGGAGCAGAGACCCAGTACTTC. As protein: CAWGLAGAETQYF.

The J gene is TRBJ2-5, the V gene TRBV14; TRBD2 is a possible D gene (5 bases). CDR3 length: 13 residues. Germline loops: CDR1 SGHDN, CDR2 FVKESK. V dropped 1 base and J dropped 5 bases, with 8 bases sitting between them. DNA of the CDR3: TGTGCCAGCAGCCAAGTTCCGGGGGAGACCCAGTACTTC. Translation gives CASSQVPGETQYF.

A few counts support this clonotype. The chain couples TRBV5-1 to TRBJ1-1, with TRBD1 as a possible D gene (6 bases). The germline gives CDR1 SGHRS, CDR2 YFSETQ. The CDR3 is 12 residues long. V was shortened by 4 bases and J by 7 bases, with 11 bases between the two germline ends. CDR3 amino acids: CASSPSQGEAFF. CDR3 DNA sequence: TGCGCCAGCAGCCCATCACAGGGTGAAGCTTTCTTT.

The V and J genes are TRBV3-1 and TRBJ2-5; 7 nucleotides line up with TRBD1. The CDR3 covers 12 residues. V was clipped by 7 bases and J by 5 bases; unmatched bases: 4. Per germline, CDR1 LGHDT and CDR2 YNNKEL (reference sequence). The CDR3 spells CASIGGGETQYF. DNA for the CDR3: TGTGCCAGCATAGGGGGCGGGGAGACCCAGTACTTC.

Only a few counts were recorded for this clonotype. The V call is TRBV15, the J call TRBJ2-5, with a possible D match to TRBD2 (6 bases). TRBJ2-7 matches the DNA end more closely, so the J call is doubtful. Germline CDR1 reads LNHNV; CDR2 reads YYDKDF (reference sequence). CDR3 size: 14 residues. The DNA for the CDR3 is TGTGCCACCAGCAGAGATTCGGGAGCCTACGAGCAGTACTTC. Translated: CATSRDSGAYEQYF.